The sequence of this T cell receptor beta chain was determined in a study of OX40 agonist ivuxolimab in advanced cancers. As for the study in general: Of the participants, 35% to 50% had some prior anti-PD-1, anti-PD-L1 or anti-CTLA-4 therapy, which was allowed.

Patients with a history of autoimmune disease or on systemic immunosuppression were excluded. The germline V and J ends were trimmed by 0 bases and 0 bases, with 1 base remaining between them. This CDR3 contains 12 residues. The V gene's germline CDR1 is SGHNT and CDR2 YYREEE (reference sequence). Study observations and caveats: Relative to CD4+ cells, CD8+ T cells on average had more expanded clones.

For this clone: Its antigen is still unknown.

TCRdb keeps only in-frame clones here, not all; method: immunoSEQ multiplex PCR. Counted here are 40,000 to 55,000 clones, 84% occurring once; the ten biggest clones make up roughly 25%. This TCR derives from an adult with an advanced solid tumor such as melanoma, head and neck, liver or kidney cancer. The material sequenced was CD4+ or CD8+ T cells sorted from blood, taken in a trial of the OX40 agonist ivuxolimab. The chain recombines TRBV5-4 with TRBJ2-7; D uncertain. The CDR3 bases are TGTGCCAGCAGCTTGGCCTCCTACGAGCAGTACTTC. Protein: CASSLASYEQYF.